One and the same sample provided the 23 T cell receptor beta chains below, sequenced in a study of blood T cell repertoires in COVID-19. Only in-frame clones appear in the TCRdb table, and some are missing; sequencing was by immunoSEQ multiplex PCR. Of approximately 210,000 clones detected, 89% appear once; the ten largest clones hold 4% to 5.5%. Sequencing was performed on peripheral blood. These receptors came from a middle-aged woman with acute or convalescent COVID-19.

A single count supports this clone. The chain employs TRBV12-5 and TRBJ2-6; D may be TRBD2 (5 bases). The CDR3 has 15 amino acids. Germline V lookup: CDR1 LGHNT, CDR2 FRNRAP. Trimming removed 0 bases from V and 2 bases from J, with 5 bases in between. CDR3 sequence: CASGLVLAGANVLTF. DNA of the CDR3: TGTGCTAGTGGTTTGGTACTAGCTGGGGCCAACGTCCTGACTTTC. The full variable domain, with the rest looked up from reference TRBV12-5 and TRBJ2-6, is DARVTQTPRHKVTEMGQEVTMRCQPILGHNTVFWYRQTMMQGLELLAYFRNRAPLDDSGMPKDRFSAEMPDATLATLKIQPSEPRDSAVYFCASGLVLAGANVLTFGAGSRLTVL.

The chain uses TRBV3-1 (or the pseudogene TRBV3-2) and TRBJ2-3; 9 bases line up with TRBD2. The CDR3 length is 15 residues. Germline trimming cut 3 bases from V and 1 base from J; bases unmatched to any gene: 2. Germline assignment: CDR1 LGHDT and CDR2 YNNKEL (reference sequence). The CDR3 DNA reads TGTGCCAGCAGCCAGCCTAGCGGGGGCACAGATACGCAGTATTTT. This translates into CASSQPSGGTDTQYF.

The J gene is TRBJ2-2, the V gene TRBV10-1, with D unresolved. The CDR3 consists of 14 residues. Germline CDR1 reads WNHNN; CDR2 reads SYGVQD (reference sequence). V dropped 0 bases and J dropped 6 bases, with 8 bases sitting between them. CDR3 DNA: TGCGCCAGCAGTGAGTCGAAAGCCCCCGGGGAGCTGTTTTTT. Its protein product is CASSESKAPGELFF.

The chain recombines TRBV4-1 with TRBJ1-4; perhaps TRBD1 as D (6 bases). V lost 0 bases to trimming and J lost 8 bases, with 7 bases between them. CDR1 is MGHRA and CDR2 is YSYEKL in the germline V gene. CDR3 length: 13 amino acids. The CDR3 DNA reads as TGCGCCAGCAGCCAAGAAAGGGGGGAAAAACTGTTTTTT. The encoded protein is CASSQERGEKLFF.

The V gene is TRBV6-5, the J gene TRBJ2-1; D is ambiguous. Trimming removed 6 bases from V and 0 bases from J, with 12 bases in between. Germline-derived CDR1 and CDR2 are MNHEY and SVGAGI. CDR3 length equals 15 residues. CDR3 coding DNA: TGTGCCAGCAGCCCAGGTGAGACCTCCTACAATGAGCAGTTCTTC. Amino acid sequence: CASSPGETSYNEQFF.

The rearrangement joins TRBV5-1 to TRBJ1-2; D remains unclear. This CDR3 is built from 14 residues. The V gene's germline CDR1 is SGHRS and CDR2 YFSETQ. V dropped 4 bases and J dropped 2 bases, with 12 bases sitting between them. The chain's CDR3 is CASSPFDANYGYTF. The CDR3 nucleotides are TGCGCCAGCAGCCCCTTTGATGCGAACTATGGCTACACCTTC.

The CDR3 sequence is CASRSTAGGHEQYV. The CDR3 DNA reads TGTGCCAGTAGATCCACGGCCGGAGGGCACGAGCAGTACGTC. The gene calls are TRBV19 and TRBJ2-7, with D possibly TRBD2 on 6 matching bases. V was clipped by 6 bases and J by 5 bases, with 17 bases between them. CDR3 size: 14 residues. The V gene's germline CDR1 is LNHDA and CDR2 SQIVND (reference sequence).

This sequence joins TRBV6-1 and TRBJ1-5; 7 positions match TRBD1. Unmatched junction bases numbered 5, after V lost 1 base and J lost 2 bases. This CDR3 comprises 16 residues. The germline V gene encodes CDR1 MNHNS and CDR2 SASEGT. The CDR3 here is CASSEGGGYRNQPQHF. In DNA, the CDR3 is TGTGCCAGCAGTGAAGGAGGGGGCTATCGCAATCAGCCCCAGCATTTT.

The V gene is TRBV28, the J gene TRBJ1-4; D is possibly TRBD1 (5 bases). The CDR3 spans 15 residues. Trimming removed 4 bases from V and 2 bases from J, with 11 bases in between. Germline loops: CDR1 MDHEN, CDR2 SYDVKM. As DNA, the CDR3 is TGTGCCAGCAGTTCCCCCAAGGGGACTAATGAAAAACTGTTTTTT. Amino acids: CASSSPKGTNEKLFF.

A single count supports this clone. The V gene is TRBV11-2, the J gene TRBJ1-2; D is undetermined. The germline V gene has CDR1 SGHAT and CDR2 FQNNGV. The CDR3 runs 12 residues. V lost 5 bases and J lost 8, with 12 bases in between. The CDR3 DNA follows: TGTGCCAGCAGCCGGAGTCTTAGGGGCTACACCTTC. Protein sequence: CASSRSLRGYTF.

V usage is TRBV12-3 or TRBV12-4 and J usage is TRBJ1-2; D remains unclear. Trimming removed 3 bases from V and 4 bases from J, with 6 bases in between. The CDR3 has 12 residues. CDR3 in DNA: TGTGCCAGCAGTTTTAGCCTCTATGGCTACACCTTC. It yields the protein CASSFSLYGYTF.

CDR3 in DNA: TGTGCCAGCACTCCCACCCCGGCAGGGCACGGGGAGCTGTTTTTT. This codes for CASTPTPAGHGELFF. This rearrangement joins TRBV6-5 to TRBJ2-2, with D tentatively TRBD1 (5 bases). The V end was cut by 7 bases, the J end by 7 bases, with 19 bases between. From germline, CDR1 is MNHEY and CDR2 SVGAGI. The length of the CDR3 is 15 residues.

The chain joins TRBV15 to TRBJ1-1; 7 nucleotides match TRBD1. With V trimmed by 5 bases and J by 0 bases, 6 bases remained unmatched. The CDR3 has 15 residues. Germline CDR1 reads LNHNV; CDR2 reads YYDKDF (reference sequence). This chain's CDR3 is CATSVPGTVNTEAFF. The DNA for the CDR3 is TGTGCCACCAGCGTACCCGGGACAGTGAACACTGAAGCTTTCTTT.

V usage is TRBV4-1 and J usage is TRBJ2-2; 10 nucleotides line up with TRBD2. The junction had 3 bases not matched to a gene; V was cut back by 2 bases and J by 3 bases. This CDR3 region has 16 residues. CDR1 MGHRA and CDR2 YSYEKL come from the germline V gene. The CDR3 loop reads CASSQLSGGDTGELFF. In DNA form, the CDR3 reads TGCGCCAGCAGCCAATTAAGCGGGGGGGACACCGGGGAGCTGTTTTTT.

This clone was seen once. This chain connects TRBV5-6 to TRBJ1-3; D perhaps matches TRBD1 (5 bases). This CDR3 is 16 amino acids long. The V gene lost 2 bases and the J gene lost 0 bases, with 12 bases spanning the gap. Germline V gene lookup returns CDR1 SGHDT and CDR2 YYEEEE. As DNA, the CDR3 is TGTGCCAGCAGCTTCTGGGGGGTTTACTCTGGAAACACCATATATTTT. This sequence encodes CASSFWGVYSGNTIYF. The whole variable domain, remainder taken from reference TRBV5-6 and TRBJ1-3, is DAGVTQSPTHLIKTRGQQVTLRCSPKSGHDTVSWYQQALGQGPQFIFQYYEEEERQRGNFPDRFSGHQFPNYSSELNVNALLLGDSALYLCASSFWGVYSGNTIYFGEGSWLTVV.

J is TRBJ2-1 and V is TRBV6-5; D ambiguous. CDR3 length: 13 amino acids. Trimming took 8 bases from V and 0 from J, leaving 8 bases between them. From germline, CDR1 is MNHEY and CDR2 SVGAGI. CDR3 DNA: TGTGCCAGCCTTAGATCCTCCTACAATGAGCAGTTCTTC. Its protein is CASLRSSYNEQFF.

The rearrangement joins TRBV10-3 to TRBJ1-1; 8 bases fit TRBD1. The CDR3 runs to 14 residues. Trimming removed 3 bases from V and 10 bases from J; junction bases left unmatched: 10. Germline V gene lookup returns CDR1 ENHRY and CDR2 SYGVKD. CDR3 amino acids: CAISDSTGGQAAFF. The CDR3 DNA is TGTGCCATCAGTGACTCTACAGGGGGACAGGCAGCTTTCTTT.

The chain combines TRBV11-3 with TRBJ2-1, with 8 bases that match TRBD2. The CDR3 sequence is 17 residues long. Germline CDR1 SGHNT, CDR2 YENEEA. The V gene end was trimmed by 5 bases and the J gene end by 2 bases; junction bases not matched to a gene: 11. The CDR3 region has the DNA TGTGCCAGCAGCCAGTCGGGACGGGGGGGCGCCTACAATGAGCAGTTCTTC. Amino acids: CASSQSGRGGAYNEQFF.

This chain joins TRBV9 and TRBJ1-2; no clear D. CDR3 length: 13 amino acids. Germline lookup yields CDR1 SGDLS and CDR2 YYNGEE. V gave up 0 bases and J gave up 8 bases, with 11 bases separating them. The CDR3 loop is CASSVGRVSGYTF. DNA for the CDR3: TGTGCCAGCAGCGTAGGGAGGGTTAGCGGCTACACCTTC.

This clone has only one observation. The DNA of the CDR3 is TGTGCCAGCGGATCTTTTGGACTGACGGGCCAAGAGACCCAGTACTTC. Its translation is CASGSFGLTGQETQYF. This sequence joins TRBV9 and TRBJ2-5; maybe TRBD2 (5 bases). The ends were cut back, 7 bases at V and 1 base at J, with 20 bases in the middle. The germline V gene has CDR1 SGDLS and CDR2 YYNGEE. The length of the CDR3 is 16 residues.

This clone was seen only once. The chain joins TRBV9 to TRBJ2-2, with 13 bases that match TRBD2. The CDR3 consists of 16 residues. Per germline, CDR1 SGDLS and CDR2 YYNGEE. J was trimmed by 7 bases and V by 4 bases; bases with no gene match: 7. The CDR3 DNA reads as TGTGCCAGCAGCCAAGGACTAGCGGGGGCTAGCGGGGAGCTGTTTTTT. It codes for CASSQGLAGASGELFF.

The chain couples TRBV6-5 to TRBJ1-2; D gene uncertain. From germline, CDR1 is MNHEY and CDR2 SVGAGI. V gave up 2 bases and J gave up 1 base, with 11 bases separating them. The CDR3 consists of 15 residues. CDR3 in DNA: TGTGCCAGCAGTTACACCCTTGGCAGTAACTATGGCTACACCTTC. It codes for CASSYTLGSNYGYTF.

This clone was detected only once. The rearrangement links TRBV2 to TRBJ1-5, with TRBD1 matching 8 bases. Germline V gene sequence: CDR1 SNHLY, CDR2 FYNNEI. The V gene end was trimmed by 8 bases and the J gene end by 0 bases; junction bases not matched to a gene: 6. The CDR3 is 15 residues long. DNA of the CDR3: TGTGCCAGCGGACAGGGCCCGTATAGCAATCAGCCCCAGCATTTT. This encodes CASGQGPYSNQPQHF. The whole variable domain, filled in from reference TRBV2 and TRBJ1-5, reads EPEVTQTPSHQVTQMGQEVILRCVPISNHLYFYWYRQILGQKVEFLVSFYNNEISEKSEIFDDQFSVERPDGSNFTLKIRSTKLEDSAMYFCASGQGPYSNQPQHFGDGTRLSIL.